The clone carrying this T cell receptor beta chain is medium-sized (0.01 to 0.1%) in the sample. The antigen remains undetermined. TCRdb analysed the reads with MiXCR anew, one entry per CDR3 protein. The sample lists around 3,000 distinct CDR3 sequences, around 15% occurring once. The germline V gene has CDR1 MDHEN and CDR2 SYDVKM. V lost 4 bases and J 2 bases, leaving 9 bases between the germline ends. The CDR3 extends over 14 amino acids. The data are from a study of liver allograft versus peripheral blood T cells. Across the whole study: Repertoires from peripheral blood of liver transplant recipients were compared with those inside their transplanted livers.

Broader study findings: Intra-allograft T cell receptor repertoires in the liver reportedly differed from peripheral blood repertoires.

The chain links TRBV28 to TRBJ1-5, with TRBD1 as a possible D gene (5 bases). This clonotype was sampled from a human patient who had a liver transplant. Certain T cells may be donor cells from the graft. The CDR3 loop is CASSWGIGNQPQHF. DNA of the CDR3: TGTGCCAGCAGTTGGGGGATTGGCAATCAGCCCCAGCATTTT. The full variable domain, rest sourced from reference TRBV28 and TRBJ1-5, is DVKVTQSSRYLVKRTGEKVFLECVQDMDHENMFWYRQDPGLGLRLIYFSYDVKMKEKGDIPEGYSVSREKKERFSLILESASTNQTSMYLCASSWGIGNQPQHFGDGTRLSIL.